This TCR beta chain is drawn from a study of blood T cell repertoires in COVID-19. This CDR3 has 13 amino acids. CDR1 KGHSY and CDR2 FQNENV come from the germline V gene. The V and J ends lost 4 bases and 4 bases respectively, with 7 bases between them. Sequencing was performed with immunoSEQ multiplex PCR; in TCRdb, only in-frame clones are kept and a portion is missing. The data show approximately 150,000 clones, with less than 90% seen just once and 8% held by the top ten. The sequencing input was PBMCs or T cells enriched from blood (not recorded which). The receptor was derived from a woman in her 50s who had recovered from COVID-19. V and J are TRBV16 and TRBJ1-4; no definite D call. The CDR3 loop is CASSRGNNEKLFF. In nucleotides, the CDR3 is TGTGCCAGCAGCCGAGGAAATAATGAAAAACTGTTTTTT.